These 31 T cell receptor beta chains originate from one sample sequenced in a study of T cells in Graves' hyperthyroidism and ophthalmopathy. RNA transcripts served as the template for amplifying TCR beta CDR3 regions. The primer set for the first-round RT-PCR of the TCR CDR3 was HTBI. TCRdb passed the multiplex PCR reads through MiXCR, listing each CDR3 protein once. The data hold about 200,000 distinct CDR3 sequences, with less than 20% observed a single time. Material: blood. Receptor source: a woman between 45 and 60 years old with Graves' hyperthyroidism.

This clonotype was seen only a few times. The rearrangement links TRBV6-1 to TRBJ2-5, with D unclear. V was clipped by 8 bases and J by 5 bases, with 12 bases between them. The CDR3 spans 12 residues. Germline V gene data show CDR1 as MNHNS and CDR2 as SASEGT. The CDR3 sequence is CASGRRAETQYF. The CDR3 nucleotides are TGTGCCAGCGGGCGCCGCGCGGAGACCCAGTACTTC.

The rearrangement joins TRBV5-1 to TRBJ2-1; perhaps TRBD2 as D (6 bases). The V end lost 5 bases, the J end lost 4 bases, and 16 bases lay between the germline ends. The CDR3 is 15 residues long. Germline V gives CDR1 SGHRS, CDR2 YFSETQ. CDR3 in DNA: TGCGCCAGCAGACTGGGGGGTGTAGGATACAATGAGCAGTTCTTC. Translated: CASRLGGVGYNEQFF.

The chain joins TRBV30 to TRBJ1-1, with D tentatively TRBD1 (5 bases). The CDR3 loop spans 14 amino acids. From germline, CDR1 is GTSNPN and CDR2 SVGIG (reference sequence). V was cut by 3 bases and J by 5 bases, with 16 bases left in between. CDR3 sequence reads: CAWRVAGRGTEAFF. CDR3 DNA sequence: TGTGCCTGGAGGGTGGCGGGGCGAGGTACTGAAGCTTTCTTT.

This clonotype appeared many times. V and J are TRBV2 and TRBJ2-1; D might be TRBD2 (5 bases). V was trimmed by 6 bases and J by 0 bases, leaving 15 bases between them. CDR3 length equals 16 residues. Germline values: CDR1 SNHLY, CDR2 FYNNEI. The CDR3 DNA reads as TGTGCCAGCAGGGCCAGGACTGTCTCCTCCTACAATGAGCAGTTCTTC. Translation: CASRARTVSSYNEQFF.

This clonotype appeared many times. V usage is TRBV2 and J usage is TRBJ2-7; TRBD1 agrees at 10 bases. The CDR3 consists of 14 residues. CDR1 and CDR2 from the germline V gene are SNHLY and FYNNEI. J gave up 5 bases and V 6 bases, and 7 bases lay outside the gene matches. CDR3 loop: CASRSDRGAHEQYF. Here the CDR3 DNA reads TGTGCCAGCAGATCGGACAGGGGGGCTCACGAGCAGTACTTC.

This clonotype was found many times. V and J are TRBV7-9 and TRBJ1-2, with a possible D match to TRBD1 (5 bases). CDR3 length: 14 amino acids. Germline V gene data show CDR1 as SEHNR and CDR2 as FQNEAQ (reference sequence). Between the trimmed V and J ends, which lost 4 bases and 7 bases, there was a span of 16 bases. CDR3 bases: TGTGCCAGCAGCTCAGGGCAGTTTGATCTTGGCTACACCTTC. Translated, it gives CASSSGQFDLGYTF.

This clonotype has at least ten counts. The chain combines TRBV20-1 with TRBJ2-3; TRBD2 aligns across 9 bases. Germline lookup yields CDR1 DFQATT and CDR2 SNEGSKA (reference sequence). The CDR3 extends over 13 amino acids. The V and J ends lost 2 bases and 10 bases, in that order; junction bases with no gene match: 7. The CDR3 DNA sequence: TGCAGTGCTAGATTGATAGCGGGAGTGTCGCAGTATTTT. Residues: CSARLIAGVSQYF.

This clonotype was recorded a few times. The rearrangement uses TRBV25-1 and TRBJ2-1; 8 nucleotides match TRBD2. CDR1 and CDR2 (germline): MGHDK, SYGVNS. V was clipped by 3 bases and J by 7 bases; unmatched bases: 8. The CDR3 length is 15 residues. The CDR3 loop is CASSDAGRAINEQFF. DNA for the CDR3: TGTGCCAGCAGTGACGCCGGGAGGGCCATTAATGAGCAGTTCTTC. Based on the CDR3 plus reference TRBV25-1 and TRBJ2-1, the full variable domain is EADIYQTPRYLVIGTGKKITLECSQTMGHDKMYWYQQDPGMELHLIHYSYGVNSTEKGDLSSESTVSRIRTEHFPLTLESARPSHTSQYLCASSDAGRAINEQFFGPGTRLTVL.

A few counts support this clonotype. The rearrangement joins TRBV5-1 to TRBJ1-4; 9 positions match TRBD1. The germline V gene has CDR1 SGHRS and CDR2 YFSETQ. The CDR3 contains 14 residues. V was pared by 0 bases and J by 9 bases, with 3 bases of the junction left unmatched. The CDR3 reads CASSLGDRAQKLFF. The CDR3 nucleotides are TGCGCCAGCAGCTTGGGGGACAGGGCCCAAAAACTGTTTTTT. The entire variable domain, with the rest obtained from reference TRBV5-1 and TRBJ1-4, is as follows: KAGVTQTPRYLIKTRGQQVTLSCSPISGHRSVSWYQQTPGQGLQFLFEYFSETQRNKGNFPGRFSGRQFSNSRSEMNVSTLELGDSALYLCASSLGDRAQKLFFGSGTQLSVL.

The sample holds many counts of this clonotype. The V and J genes are TRBV20-1 and TRBJ2-3; 10 bases fit TRBD2. Germline lookup yields CDR1 DFQATT and CDR2 SNEGSKA (reference sequence). The CDR3 spans 18 residues. Trimming took 5 bases from V and 1 from J; bases not matched to a gene: 15. This chain's CDR3 is CSADGASGSPGGTDTQYF. The CDR3 DNA reads TGCAGTGCTGACGGGGCTAGCGGGAGCCCGGGAGGCACAGATACGCAGTATTTT.

This clonotype appeared many times. This chain joins TRBV7-6 and TRBJ2-1; the match to TRBD1 covers 9 bases. The CDR3 has 15 amino acids. With 1 base clipped from V and 7 bases from J, the junction kept 5 bases outside the gene matches. In germline, CDR1 is SGHVS, CDR2 FNYEAQ. The CDR3 nucleotides read TGTGCCAGCAGCTTAGTAAGGACAGGGGATAATGAGCAGTTCTTC. This sequence encodes CASSLVRTGDNEQFF.

This clonotype has a count of ten or more. V and J are TRBV6-1 and TRBJ1-6; TRBD1 agrees at 7 bases. Germline V gene data show CDR1 as MNHNS and CDR2 as SASEGT. The CDR3 totals 14 residues. J lost 6 bases, V lost 7 bases, and 6 bases had no gene match. CDR3 loop: CASTLGTANSPLHF. CDR3 coding DNA: TGTGCCAGCACTCTCGGGACAGCTAATTCACCCCTCCACTTT.

This clonotype was counted ten times or more. The V and J genes are TRBV2 and TRBJ2-1; D is unresolved. The CDR3 is 14 amino acids. V shed 7 bases and J shed 4 bases, with 14 bases lying between them. Per the germline V gene, CDR1 is SNHLY and CDR2 is FYNNEI. The CDR3 here is CASMTELGYNEQFF. CDR3 sequence (DNA): TGTGCCAGCATGACCGAGCTAGGGTACAATGAGCAGTTCTTC. Variable domain in full (rest from reference TRBV2 and TRBJ2-1): EPEVTQTPSHQVTQMGQEVILRCVPISNHLYFYWYRQILGQKVEFLVSFYNNEISEKSEIFDDQFSVERPDGSNFTLKIRSTKLEDSAMYFCASMTELGYNEQFFGPGTRLTVL.

The chain is built from TRBV20-1 and TRBJ2-7, with a tentative D call TRBD1 (5 bases). Trimming took 6 bases from V and 1 from J, leaving 10 bases between them. This CDR3 spans 12 amino acids. Germline assignment: CDR1 DFQATT and CDR2 SNEGSKA (reference sequence). The CDR3 spells CSAGPFSYEQYF. The CDR3 region has the DNA TGCAGTGCGGGGCCGTTTTCCTACGAGCAGTACTTC.

The chain uses TRBV20-1 and TRBJ2-7, with D maybe TRBD1 (6 bases). Germline V gene lookup returns CDR1 DFQATT and CDR2 SNEGSKA (reference sequence). Trimming stripped 5 bases from V and 7 bases from J, with 18 bases between. CDR3 length: 13 residues. The CDR3 DNA is TGCAGTGCTGTGGGACATCCCGAGGGGGAGCAGTACTTC. Encoded protein: CSAVGHPEGEQYF.

This clonotype has ten or more counts. The V call is TRBV13, the J call TRBJ2-5; D is unclear. The germline V gene has CDR1 PRHDT and CDR2 FYEKMQ (reference sequence). V was pared by 5 bases and J by 4 bases, with 14 bases between. The CDR3 loop spans 14 amino acids. The CDR3 bases are TGTGCCAGCAGCCGCAGTCCCCGCACAGAGACCCAGTACTTC. Protein: CASSRSPRTETQYF.

The table lists this clonotype with a few counts. The chain combines TRBV10-1 with TRBJ1-1; D call uncertain. Germline V gene data show CDR1 as WNHNN and CDR2 as SYGVQD (reference sequence). Trimming pared 3 bases from V and 1 base from J, leaving 6 bases between. The CDR3 covers 13 residues. The CDR3 nucleotides read TGCGCCAGCAGTGACCAGCCGAACACTGAAGCTTTCTTT. This translates into CASSDQPNTEAFF.

The sample holds many counts of this clonotype. CDR3: CASSPGQGVTEAFF. CDR3 nucleotides: TGTGCCAGCTCACCGGGACAGGGGGTCACTGAAGCTTTCTTT. J is TRBJ1-1 and V is TRBV18, with TRBD1 matching over 11 bases. V lost 3 bases to trimming and J lost 4 bases; unmatched junction nucleotides: 1. The CDR3 spans 14 residues. Germline V gene sequence: CDR1 KGHSH, CDR2 LQKENI.

This clonotype was counted at least ten times. The J gene is TRBJ2-7, the V gene TRBV7-2; 12 positions match TRBD2. The CDR3 consists of 14 residues. J was trimmed by 6 bases and V by 6 bases; bases with no gene match: 6. Germline assignment: CDR1 SGHTA and CDR2 FQGNSA. CDR3 sequence (DNA): TGTGCCAGCAGAGGGACTAGCGGGCACGGCGAGCAGTACTTC. This gives the protein CASRGTSGHGEQYF.

This rearrangement joins TRBV2 to TRBJ2-4; TRBD2 aligns across 14 bases. Trimming cost V 1 base and J 0 bases; bases outside gene matches: 8. Germline loops: CDR1 SNHLY, CDR2 FYNNEI. This CDR3 contains 20 residues. CDR3: CASSEGTSGRWPLAKNIQYF. The CDR3 DNA is TGTGCCAGCAGTGAAGGGACTAGCGGGAGGTGGCCCCTAGCCAAAAACATTCAGTACTTC.

This clonotype showed up many times. The chain combines TRBV6-1 with TRBJ1-5; no clear D. Trimming removed 2 bases at V and 2 bases at J, with 13 bases between. CDR3 length: 16 amino acids. Germline lookup yields CDR1 MNHNS and CDR2 SASEGT. The CDR3 DNA reads TGTGCCAGCAGTGAAATGGTCCGCTCCGGCAATCAGCCCCAGCATTTT. It codes for CASSEMVRSGNQPQHF.

This CDR3 reads CASSITGAVSYEQYF. CDR3 coding DNA: TGTGCCAGTAGTATCACCGGGGCGGTCTCCTACGAGCAGTACTTC. The chain couples TRBV19 to TRBJ2-7; the D call may be TRBD1 or TRBD2 (5 bases each). The CDR3 loop spans 15 amino acids. V shed 3 bases and J shed 0 bases, with 12 bases lying between them. The germline gives CDR1 LNHDA, CDR2 SQIVND (reference sequence).

This clonotype has a count of ten or more. The chain recombines TRBV27 with TRBJ2-1; a possible D gene is TRBD1 (7 bases). Germline lookup yields CDR1 MNHEY and CDR2 SMNVEV (reference sequence). The CDR3 runs 13 residues. With 7 bases removed from V and 8 bases from J, the gap between germline ends came to 15 bases. The CDR3 is CASTGRGRHEQFF. The CDR3 DNA reads TGTGCCAGCACGGGCAGGGGGAGGCATGAGCAGTTCTTC.

This clonotype has only a few counts. The V gene is TRBV2, the J gene TRBJ1-1; tentative D call: TRBD1 (5 bases). The CDR3 runs to 14 residues. The germline V gene encodes CDR1 SNHLY and CDR2 FYNNEI. V lost 4 bases and J 1 base, leaving 10 bases between the germline ends. The CDR3 spells CASSVPGGNTEAFF. The CDR3 DNA reads as TGTGCCAGCAGTGTACCGGGGGGGAACACTGAAGCTTTCTTT.

This clonotype was recorded at least ten times. The chain combines TRBV10-3 with TRBJ2-3; D is uncertain. CDR1 and CDR2 (germline): ENHRY, SYGVKD. The V gene lost 2 bases and the J gene lost 5 bases, with 8 bases spanning the gap. This CDR3 comprises 13 residues. CDR3 in DNA: TGTGCCATCAGTGAGACCGTCGGAGATACGCAGTATTTT. It is translated as CAISETVGDTQYF.

This clonotype showed up many times. This rearrangement joins TRBV18 to TRBJ2-5; unclear D gene. V was cut by 6 bases and J by 2 bases, with 7 bases left in between. CDR3 size: 12 residues. Germline CDR1 KGHSH, CDR2 LQKENI. CDR3 amino acids: CASSSSQETQYF. The CDR3 DNA follows: TGTGCCAGCTCGTCCTCACAAGAGACCCAGTACTTC. The entire variable domain, with the rest obtained from reference TRBV18 and TRBJ2-5, is as follows: NAGVMQNPRHLVRRRGQEARLRCSPMKGHSHVYWYRQLPEEGLKFMVYLQKENIIDESGMPKERFSAEFPKEGPSILRIQQVVRGDSAAYFCASSSSQETQYFGPGTRLLVL.

This clonotype came up many times. The chain combines TRBV6-1 with TRBJ2-6; D uncertain. V lost 10 bases, J lost 1 base, and 14 bases lay in between. The CDR3 spans 15 residues. The germline V gene has CDR1 MNHNS and CDR2 SASEGT. The CDR3 reads CATRSAGSGANVLTF. As DNA, the CDR3 is TGTGCCACCCGATCCGCTGGGTCTGGGGCCAACGTCCTGACTTTC.

The chain combines TRBV28 with TRBJ2-7; no clear D. V lost 1 base and J lost 2, with 12 bases in between. This CDR3 comprises 15 residues. Germline V gives CDR1 MDHEN, CDR2 SYDVKM. As DNA, the CDR3 is TGTGCCAGCAGTTTATACCCCCCAAGGACCTACGAGCAGTACTTC. Translation gives CASSLYPPRTYEQYF.

V and J are TRBV11-2 and TRBJ1-5; D perhaps matches TRBD1 (5 bases). The CDR3 sequence is 15 residues long. Trimming took off 3 bases at V and 3 bases at J, with 12 bases between the two ends. The germline CDR1 and CDR2 sequences are SGHAT and FQNNGV. The CDR3 bases are TGTGCCAGCAGCTTCAGGGAAGGTCTCAATCAGCCCCAGCATTTT. This gives the protein CASSFREGLNQPQHF.

In this sample, this clonotype turned up many times. The chain joins TRBV2 to TRBJ1-2; D not resolved. V was cut by 3 bases and J by 8 bases, with 13 bases left in between. Germline V gene sequence: CDR1 SNHLY, CDR2 FYNNEI. This CDR3 spans 13 amino acids. The CDR3 DNA follows: TGTGCCAGCAGTGAGGGCTACGATGCAGGCTACACCTTC. Protein: CASSEGYDAGYTF. Based on the CDR3 plus reference TRBV2 and TRBJ1-2, the full variable domain is EPEVTQTPSHQVTQMGQEVILRCVPISNHLYFYWYRQILGQKVEFLVSFYNNEISEKSEIFDDQFSVERPDGSNFTLKIRSTKLEDSAMYFCASSEGYDAGYTFGSGTRLTVV.

This clonotype was counted at least ten times. J is TRBJ2-5 and V is TRBV20-1, with D possibly TRBD1 on 6 matching bases. The CDR3 extends over 13 amino acids. V shed 6 bases and J shed 2 bases, with 13 bases lying between them. Germline CDR1 and CDR2: DFQATT and SNEGSKA (reference sequence). The CDR3 DNA follows: TGCAGTGCGACTCGGGACATACAAGAGACCCAGTACTTC. Protein product: CSATRDIQETQYF.